The TCR beta chain described here comes from a study of Graves' ophthalmopathy and Graves' hyperthyroidism. Study overall: Investigators collected peripheral blood at initial diagnosis, before any treatment was given. Study-level results: Blood contained most expanded thyroid clonotypes exceeding 0.001 frequency.

This CDR3 comprises 18 residues. Trimming removed 6 bases from V and 1 base from J; junction bases left unmatched: 14. The germline gives CDR1 MNHEY, CDR2 SVGEGT. From fresh peripheral blood, around 11 ml in volume, the PBMCs were obtained. This clonotype was counted at least ten times. Antigen specificity is unknown. The sequenced template was RNA, covering the TCR beta CDR3 region. HTBI-primed RT-PCR formed the first round, and a multiplex PCR formed the second. Via MiXCR, TCRdb re-called the multiplex PCR reads, giving one row per CDR3 protein. The sample comprises roughly 500,000 distinct CDR3 sequences, 13% to 15% of which are singletons, and roughly 9.8% rests with the top ten.

The chain couples TRBV6-2 or TRBV6-3 to TRBJ1-1, with 10 bases fitting TRBD1. This TCR came from a woman under 40 with Graves' ophthalmopathy. Sequencing was carried out using blood. CDR3 in amino acids: CASRHPGTGALRNTEAFF. The CDR3, as DNA: TGTGCCAGCAGGCACCCCGGGACAGGGGCTTTACGGAACACTGAAGCTTTCTTT.